The 14 T cell receptor beta chains listed next were all sequenced from one sample in a study of a mutant IDH1 vaccine in newly diagnosed glioma. The method was immunoSEQ multiplex PCR; TCRdb's version includes in-frame clones alone and lacks a portion of them. The sample shows 40,000 to 45,000 clones, about four fifths of them seen only once. Their antigen targets remain unknown. Sample time point: week 23, last vaccination. What each vaccine dose contained was 300 ug of mutant IDH1 20-mer peptide, accompanied by topical imiquimod. The specimen was PBMCs, collected from a glioma patient whose treatment included an IDH1 peptide vaccine. These receptors came from a woman between 18 and 29 years old with glioma. Some clones in this sample may be carry-over from other donors' samples.

This clone was seen a handful of times. The rearrangement joins TRBV5-1 to TRBJ1-6; 9 bases fit TRBD1. The CDR3 length is 14 residues. CDR1 is SGHRS and CDR2 is YFSETQ in the germline V gene. Losses at the gene ends were 1 base for V and 13 bases for J; bases not matched to a gene: 6. In DNA, the CDR3 is TGCGCCAGCAGCTTGAACAGGGGGCAATCGCCCCTCCACTTT. Protein product: CASSLNRGQSPLHF.

The chain employs TRBV7-8 and TRBJ2-3; TRBD2 is a possible D gene (6 bases). Germline V lookup: CDR1 SGHVS, CDR2 FQNEAQ. V dropped 0 bases and J dropped 1 base, with 14 bases sitting between them. The CDR3 is 17 amino acids. As DNA, the CDR3 is TGTGCCAGCAGCTTAGCGCAGGGCGGGGCGGGCACAGATACGCAGTATTTT. Amino acids: CASSLAQGGAGTDTQYF. Using reference TRBV7-8 and TRBJ2-3 for the parts outside the CDR3, the full variable domain is GAGVSQSPRYKVAKRGQDVALRCDPISGHVSLFWYQQALGQGPEFLTYFQNEAQLDKSGLPSDRFFAERPEGSVSTLKIQRTQQEDSAVYLCASSLAQGGAGTDTQYFGPGTRLTVL.

V is TRBV7-9 and J is TRBJ1-3; D gene unclear. Germline V CDR1 and CDR2: SEHNR, FQNEAQ (reference sequence). V was cut by 5 bases and J by 4 bases, with 21 bases left in between. This CDR3 region has 17 residues. The CDR3 sequence is CASSGDWPAIGGNTIYF. Written as DNA, the CDR3 is TGTGCCAGCAGCGGAGATTGGCCTGCTATCGGGGGAAACACCATATATTTT.

J is TRBJ2-1 and V is TRBV6-6; 8 bases map to TRBD2. Germline CDR1 reads MNHNY; CDR2 reads SVGAGI (reference sequence). The CDR3 length is 14 residues. The V gene end was trimmed by 2 bases and the J gene end by 5 bases; junction bases not matched to a gene: 2. This chain's CDR3 is CASSYRREDNEQFF. CDR3 in DNA: TGTGCCAGCAGTTACAGGCGGGAGGACAATGAGCAGTTCTTC.

The chain has TRBV5-1 and TRBJ1-3, with D possibly TRBD1 on 6 matching bases. V lost 0 bases and J lost 0, with 10 bases in between. The CDR3 totals 16 residues. Germline values: CDR1 SGHRS, CDR2 YFSETQ. The CDR3 sequence: CASSLGYRASGNTIYF. As DNA, the CDR3 is TGCGCCAGCAGCTTGGGTTACAGGGCCTCTGGAAACACCATATATTTT.

The V and J genes are TRBV4-1 and TRBJ1-1, with D possibly TRBD1 on 5 matching bases. The CDR3 covers 13 residues. CDR1 is MGHRA and CDR2 is YSYEKL in the germline V gene. Trimming removed 4 bases from V and 1 base from J, with 7 bases in between. CDR3 sequence: CASSRGGNTEAFF. The CDR3, as DNA: TGCGCCAGCAGCCGTGGGGGGAACACTGAAGCTTTCTTT.

This chain uses TRBV5-4 with TRBJ2-5, with 14 bases matching TRBD2. V shed 4 bases, J shed 1 base, and the junction held 3 bases outside the gene matches. Germline assignment: CDR1 SGHNT and CDR2 YYREEE (reference sequence). CDR3 size: 16 residues. DNA for the CDR3: TGTGCCAGCAGCCCCGGACTAGCGGGAGGCCAAGAGACCCAGTACTTC. This translates into CASSPGLAGGQETQYF.

The chain couples TRBV5-6 to TRBJ2-7, with 9 bases aligning to TRBD2. Per the germline V gene, CDR1 is SGHDT and CDR2 is YYEEEE. CDR3 length: 18 amino acids. V trimming: 2 bases; J trimming: 4 bases; junction bases outside the gene matches: 16. CDR3 sequence: CASSLSGGIPRKTYEQYF. CDR3 bases: TGTGCCAGCAGCTTAAGCGGGGGGATCCCCCGAAAAACATACGAGCAGTACTTC.

The chain recombines TRBV11-2 with TRBJ2-1; the D gene is possibly TRBD1 (6 bases). V was shortened by 8 bases and J by 15 bases, with 20 bases between the two germline ends. Germline CDR1 and CDR2: SGHAT and FQNNGV. The length of the CDR3 is 12 residues. The CDR3 sequence: CASEGVGVQAFF. CDR3 DNA sequence: TGTGCCAGCGAGGGGGTAGGGGTTCAAGCGTTCTTC. Full variable domain (rest looked up from reference TRBV11-2 and TRBJ2-1): EAGVAQSPRYKIIEKRQSVAFWCNPISGHATLYWYQQILGQGPKLLIQFQNNGVVDDSQLPKDRFSAERLKGVDSTLKIQPAKLEDSAVYLCASEGVGVQAFFGPGTRLTVL.

This chain joins TRBV6-1 and TRBJ2-2; D might be TRBD2 (5 bases). There are 14 residues in the CDR3. CDR1 and CDR2 (germline): MNHNS, SASEGT. The V end lost 6 bases, the J end lost 3 bases, and 11 bases lay between the germline ends. The CDR3 DNA follows: TGTGCCAGCAGCCTAGTGGAGGACACCGGGGAGCTGTTTTTT. It specifies CASSLVEDTGELFF.

V and J are TRBV7-9 and TRBJ1-6; the match to TRBD1 covers 7 bases. The ends lost 6 bases at V and 6 bases at J; junction bases unmatched: 5. Germline V gene sequence: CDR1 SEHNR, CDR2 FQNEAQ (reference sequence). The CDR3 loop spans 14 amino acids. CDR3 nucleotides: TGTGCCAGCAGTCCGGGACAGTTTAATTCACCCCTCCACTTT. It is translated as CASSPGQFNSPLHF.

This chain links TRBV10-3 with TRBJ1-4; TRBD1 agrees at 10 bases. The CDR3 is made up of 14 amino acids. V was pared by 8 bases and J by 7 bases, with 7 bases of the junction left unmatched. Germline V gene lookup returns CDR1 ENHRY and CDR2 SYGVKD. CDR3 DNA sequence: TGTGCCATCGGTTCCGGGACAGGGGTTGAAAAACTGTTTTTT. It codes for CAIGSGTGVEKLFF.

The chain combines TRBV29-1 with TRBJ1-1, with D unresolved. The germline V gene encodes CDR1 SQVTM and CDR2 ANQGSEA. The CDR3 runs 13 residues. Trimming stripped 6 bases from V and 6 bases from J, with 17 bases between. This chain's CDR3 is CSVGRAREPEAFF. In nucleotides, the CDR3 is TGCAGCGTCGGGCGGGCCCGCGAGCCTGAAGCTTTCTTT.

The chain has TRBV7-2 and TRBJ2-7; TRBD2 agrees at 9 bases. CDR1 SGHTA and CDR2 FQGNSA come from the germline V gene. Germline trimming cut 5 bases from V and 3 bases from J; bases unmatched to any gene: 5. The CDR3 runs 14 residues. CDR3 sequence: CASSLEAGGYEQYF. The DNA of the CDR3 is TGTGCCAGCAGCCTAGAAGCGGGGGGCTACGAGCAGTACTTC. The full variable domain, in which reference TRBV7-2 and TRBJ2-7 provide the parts outside the CDR3, is GAGVSQSPSNKVTEKGKDVELRCDPISGHTALYWYRQSLGQGLEFLIYFQGNSAPDKSGLPSDRFSAERTGGSVSTLTIQRTQQEDSAVYLCASSLEAGGYEQYFGPGTRLTVT.